Included here is one T cell receptor (beta chain) sequence, with context. CDR1 SGHRS and CDR2 YFSETQ come from the germline V gene. The CDR3 runs 13 residues. Trimming left V 4 bases short and J 5 bases short, with 10 bases between. TCRdb called the RT-PCR reads again in MiXCR, with one record for every CDR3 protein. The sample includes hundreds of thousands of distinct CDR3 sequences, over 12% seen only once; the top ten take 3.6%. This receptor was obtained from a female donor in good health, serving as a healthy control. Sequences were obtained from memory CD4+ T cells from blood. The V call is TRBV5-1, the J call TRBJ2-1; no firm D call. The CDR3 region has the DNA TGCGCCAGCAGCGTGGACCCTAACAATGAGCAGTTCTTC. As protein: CASSVDPNNEQFF.